This TCR beta chain emerged from a study of CD8+CD57+ T cells in acquired aplastic anemia. Whole-study findings and limits: CD8+ Simpson's diversity did not differ significantly between patients and controls.

As for this clonotype: Its antigen is unidentified.

For CDR3 and TCR beta VDJ profiling, genomic DNA was the template used. TCRdb redid the calling of the reads with MiXCR, one entry per CDR3 protein. The data hold roughly 220,000 distinct CDR3 sequences, with more than 55% observed a single time. Germline V CDR1 and CDR2: KGHDR, SFDVKD. The CDR3 extends over 13 amino acids. J was trimmed by 4 bases and V by 6 bases; bases with no gene match: 3. Patients who underwent sequencing had shown CD8+CD57+ cell expansion by flow cytometry. The rearrangement links TRBV24-1 to TRBJ2-3, with TRBD2 matching over 7 bases. The receptor was derived from a human donor with aplastic anemia. The sequenced sample consisted of sorted CD4+, CD8+, or CD8+CD57+ T cells (not recorded which) from PBMCs. CDR3 sequence: CATSPGRADTQYF. CDR3 bases: TGTGCCACCAGTCCGGGGAGGGCAGATACGCAGTATTTT.